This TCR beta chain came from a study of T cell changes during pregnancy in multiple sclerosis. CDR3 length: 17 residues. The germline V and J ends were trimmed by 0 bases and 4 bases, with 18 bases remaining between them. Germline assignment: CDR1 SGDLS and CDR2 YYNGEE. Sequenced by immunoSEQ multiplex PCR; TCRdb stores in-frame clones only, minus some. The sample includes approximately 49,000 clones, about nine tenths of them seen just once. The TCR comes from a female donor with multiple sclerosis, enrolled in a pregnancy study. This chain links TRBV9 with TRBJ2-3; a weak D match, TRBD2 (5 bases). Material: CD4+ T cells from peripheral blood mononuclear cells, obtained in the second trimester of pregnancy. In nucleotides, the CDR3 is TGTGCCAGCAGCGTAGGGGCTTGGCGGGCGGGCCCAGATACGCAGTATTTT. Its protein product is CASSVGAWRAGPDTQYF.